This T cell receptor beta chain was obtained from a study of blood T cell repertoires in COVID-19. Study at large: The analysed material was cDNA or gDNA that came from T cells, B-cell-depleted T cells, or PBMCs.

A single count supports this clone. The CDR3 covers 18 residues. Germline lookup yields CDR1 SGHVS and CDR2 FQNEAQ. The V gene lost 4 bases and the J gene lost 2 bases, with 23 bases spanning the gap. Per the authors' pipeline: For nucleated cells, counts were estimated from reference gene primer amplification. Some clones are missing from TCRdb's copy, which holds only in-frame ones; the method was immunoSEQ multiplex PCR. V and J calls and clone size are as listed in that table; D and trimming were resolved from the DNA. The table records 30,000 to 40,000 clones, 90% of them present only once. V and J are TRBV7-8 and TRBJ1-2, with D perhaps matching TRBD1 (6 bases). Sample: peripheral blood. The sequence derives from a man in his fifties or sixties with active or convalescent COVID-19. The CDR3 bases are TGTGCCAGCAGCTGGGGGGGGCGCAGGGGCAACACGAACTATGGCTACACCTTC. Encoded protein: CASSWGGRRGNTNYGYTF. Full variable domain (missing parts from reference TRBV7-8 and TRBJ1-2): GAGVSQSPRYKVAKRGQDVALRCDPISGHVSLFWYQQALGQGPEFLTYFQNEAQLDKSGLPSDRFFAERPEGSVSTLKIQRTQQEDSAVYLCASSWGGRRGNTNYGYTFGSGTRLTVV.